This T cell receptor (beta chain) was found in a study of cytomegalovirus exposure and HLA in healthy donors. Donors had nominal health at sampling but likely had unrecorded immune exposures. 13 Jbeta primers and 60 Vbeta primers were used for the PCR. In the study's own analysis: Approximately 12 million of the 80 million or so unique TCR beta chains counted in a later analysis were shared. Data came from immunoSEQ multiplex PCR; TCRdb stores just in-frame clones and leaves some out. That table furnishes V, J and clone size, whereas the DNA furnished D and trimming. Seen here are some 200,000 clones, 84% observed once, and the top ten hold around 3%. Germline V lookup: CDR1 SEHNR, CDR2 FQNEAQ (reference sequence). This CDR3 has 12 residues. Trimming removed 0 bases at V and 11 bases at J, with 8 bases between. This clone turned up a few times. Antigen: not known. Study-wide findings and caveats: Later genetic work tied a missense DCLRE1C variant to beta-chain V and J trimming. Across HLA loci, a later analysis found differing TCR association rates, with DRB1 most and HLA-C fewest.

The sequencing sample was made of PBMCs. This sequence joins TRBV7-9 and TRBJ1-3, with unresolved D. This clonotype originated in a woman aged 45-65 years in good health and CMV-seropositive. CDR3 sequence (DNA): TGTGCCAGCAGCTTAGCCCCCTTTCCCATATATTTT. As protein: CASSLAPFPIYF. Filled out from reference TRBV7-9 and TRBJ1-3, the complete variable domain reads DTGVSQNPRHKITKRGQNVTFRCDPISEHNRLYWYRQTLGQGPEFLTYFQNEAQLEKSRLLSDRFSAERPKGSFSTLEIQRTEQGDSAMYLCASSLAPFPIYFGEGSWLTVV.